The present TCR beta chain was sequenced within a study of shared clonotypes between healthy human individuals. Germline V gene data show CDR1 as SGDLS and CDR2 as YYNGEE. The CDR3 sequence is 15 residues long. Trimming removed 3 bases from V and 0 bases from J; junction bases left unmatched: 5. The table came from immunoSEQ multiplex PCR; TCRdb's copy has only in-frame clones and leaves some out. The repertoire holds around 1.6 million clones, with 95% to 99% as singletons. The J gene is TRBJ1-1, the V gene TRBV9; 7 bases match TRBD1. The sequenced sample was naive CD4+ T cells sorted from blood. Subset denoted: CD45RA+ positively selected. The TCR comes from a man younger than 40 in good health. DNA for the CDR3: TGTGCCAGCAGCGCCCGACAGGGAATGAACACTGAAGCTTTCTTT. This codes for CASSARQGMNTEAFF.